The T cell receptor beta chain under discussion was sequenced for a study of early T cells in non-severe SARS-CoV-2 infection (dated by TCRdb to the early 2020s). Turning to the overall study: Because TCR sequencing was done on bulk RNA from unsorted whole blood, the alpha and beta chains could not be paired. Findings and caveats that apply to the study as a whole: VDJdb matching was skewed toward anti-spike CD8 responses and likely underestimated virus-specific expansions by missing private and CD4 specificities.

The study was a case-control design nested within a healthcare worker cohort in London, UK, with weekly nasopharyngeal swab PCR tests and blood sampling. Between 23 and 31 March 2020, the week of the UK lockdown, healthcare workers were enrolled and then followed up weekly for as long as 16 weeks. The library relied on 5' RACE. TCRdb lists the instrument as NextSeq 500. In the TCR library protocol, unique molecular identifiers were attached to individual cDNA molecules to correct for PCR bias and sequencing error. Both TCR alpha and beta chains were sequenced, and tight co-correlation was observed between alpha and beta sequence abundances in each sample. The authors processed their data as follows. Decombinator V4 was used to annotate TCR sequences for V gene, J gene and CDR3. Expanded TCRs were defined as changing significantly between any two time points under a Poisson model with p below 0.0001. TCR abundances were normalised to the total number of TCRs sequenced per sample and were expressed as counts per million. MAIT TCRs were defined by TRAV1-2 paired with TRAJ12, TRAJ20 or TRAJ33, and iNKT TCRs by TRAV10 paired with TRAJ18. VDJdb, accessed 1 November 2021, was searched for CMV, EBV and SARS-CoV-2 annotated TCRs, excluding TCRs annotated for multiple antigens. TCRdb passed the public sequencing reads through fastp at Q25 and MiXCR, retaining productive beta sequences. Rows are unified per CDR3 protein, each entry keeping the most common DNA and genes. TCRdb's processing, not the authors' own work, is the source of the V and J calls. This sample is represented by around 23,000 distinct CDR3 sequences; around 4% of them were singletons. About 20% of the sample rests with the top ten.

Notes on this clonotype: The antigen it binds to is not known. Base qualities are not provided; no much larger clone lies one nucleotide away.

Including the terminal cysteine and phenylalanine, the CDR3 comprises 18 residues. This entry keeps only the CDR3 DNA: 54 bases, framed from base 1. This sequence uses TRBV21-1 and TRBJ2-7; no check of the table's D call, TRBD2, against the DNA was made. TRBV21-1 is tagged as a pseudogene. Sequenced: whole blood. This receptor was identified in an adult who was a healthcare worker with PCR-confirmed SARS-CoV-2 infection or an uninfected control (not recorded which). The CDR3 protein sequence reads: CASSSPISRPIPRYEQYF. The nucleotide sequence reads as follows: TGTGCCAGCAGCTCTCCCATTTCCAGACCGATACCTCGCTACGAGCAGTACTTC.